What follows describes a single TCR beta chain. Its cognate antigen has yet to be identified. The sample holds no much larger clone one base away, and base qualities are not on file. TCRbeta CDR3 regions were amplified from genomic DNA using the immunoSEQ Assay, a bias-controlled multiplex PCR. The source study handled its data this way. The number of nucleated cells in each sample was estimated by amplification of reference gene primers within the assay. Sequence reads were collapsed and filtered to measure the absolute abundance of every unique TCRbeta CDR3 rearrangement. For each sample, productive Simpson clonality was calculated as the square root of Simpson's diversity index over productive rearrangements. The immuneACCESS repertoire file appears here via TCRdb, limited to in-frame rearrangements. These files lack a portion of the clones; in checked studies, under half of the deficit traces to unresolved V genes, and the cause of the others is not known. V and J calls plus clone size are reproduced from that table; the DNA served to infer D and trimming. Within this sample are 200,000 to 250,000 clones, with around 85% of them counted one time only. 2.5% to 3.5% of the sample rests with the top ten.

The data derive from a study of blood T cell repertoires in COVID-19 (dated by TCRdb to the early 2020s). Background on the whole study: Recovered participants in ImmuneRACE Cohort 3 were defined as having two consecutive negative NP/OP PCR tests, clearance from a healthcare professional, or resolution of symptoms. The collaborator samples originated in the United States, Italy and Spain and spanned the acute and convalescent phases of COVID-19. The material from the prospective study consisted of cDNA or gDNA derived from T cells, B-cell-depleted T cells, or PBMCs. Deeply sampled blood TCRbeta repertoires from subjects exposed to, actively infected with, or recovered from COVID-19 were included in the dataset. The repertoires were released in a freely available public database meant as a resource for research on the immune response to SARS-CoV-2. Samples were obtained from the ongoing ImmuneRACE study (first 160 participants) and from about 1,300 subjects provided by 6 global collaborators. A de-identified subject ID, COVID-19 status, age in years and sex were almost always included in the sample metadata. Where HLA class I and class II types were available, the types were taken from metadata supplied by the sample provider, not from assay-based typing.

In the prospective study, participants were roughly 18 to 100 years old, resided in about 25 geographic areas of the United States, and were enrolled through a virtual design. Cohort assignment in the prospective study relied on participant-reported clinical history from a screening survey and a study questionnaire. In the prospective study, mobile phlebotomists collected whole blood, serum and a nasopharyngeal or oropharyngeal swab from each participant. Participants in the prospective study had the option to provide additional blood draws and questionnaires over a roughly two-month period. Blood samples from the prospective study were shipped frozen or at room temperature prior to DNA extraction. Overall results and qualifications from the work: The amount of clinical and demographic metadata varied by source and participant and was provided uncurated.

V gives up 1 base and J gives up 4 bases, and the segment between their germline ends measures 7 bases. Including cysteine and phenylalanine, the CDR3 has 13 amino acids. Of the read, only the CDR3 DNA is kept; its 39 bases are in frame from base 1. CDR1 and CDR2 are read off the germline V gene as LGHNT and FRNRAP. In this chain, TRBV12-5 is recombined with TRBJ1-1, with the D gene not clear enough to name. The sample comprised PBMCs or T cells enriched from blood (not recorded which). The receptor was derived from a woman aged 45-65 years in a cohort exposed to, infected with or recovered from COVID-19 (not recorded which). Here is the DNA: TGTGCTAGTGGTTTGGAGGGAGGCACTGAAGCTTTCTTT. Its protein product is CASGLEGGTEAFF.